This TCR beta chain was documented in a study of shared T cell receptors in the human thymus. Sequenced by immunoSEQ multiplex PCR; TCRdb stores in-frame clones only, minus some. The table has more than 550,000 clones, 70% to 90% seen once. Trimming removed 4 bases from V and 4 bases from J, with 22 bases in between. The CDR3 extends over 17 amino acids. Germline V lookup: CDR1 ENHRY, CDR2 SYGVKD. These data also featured in a second study, about human thymus T cells. That work contributes: Apparent bias marked the V and J gene usage of thymic and blood repertoires.

The sequenced material came from thymocytes. The sequence was obtained from a girl under two years old with a congenital heart defect. The chain combines TRBV10-3 with TRBJ1-2; maybe TRBD1 (5 bases). CDR3 loop: CAISGVVGKGLSYGYTF. CDR3 DNA: TGTGCCATCAGTGGGGTCGTGGGGAAGGGGCTGTCCTATGGCTACACCTTC.